What follows is one T cell receptor (beta chain) and its context. Data came from immunoSEQ multiplex PCR; TCRdb stores just in-frame clones and leaves some out. Seen here are nearly 1 million clones, approximately 76% observed once, and the top ten hold about 1.5%. The data originate from a study of shared clonotypes between healthy human individuals. The sample taken for sequencing was memory CD4+ T cells sorted from blood. Noted subset: CD45RA-negative fraction. The source is a man in his late teens or twenties in good health.

Here the CDR3 DNA reads TGTGCCAGCAGGGGGAGCGGGGGGGCCCCCGAGACCCAGTACTTC. The encoded protein is CASRGSGGAPETQYF. The rearrangement joins TRBV28 to TRBJ2-5; TRBD2 matches 10 bases. Germline values: CDR1 MDHEN, CDR2 SYDVKM. V lost 6 bases, J lost 5 bases, and 9 bases stayed unmatched. This CDR3 contains 15 residues. Full variable domain (missing parts from reference TRBV28 and TRBJ2-5): DVKVTQSSRYLVKRTGEKVFLECVQDMDHENMFWYRQDPGLGLRLIYFSYDVKMKEKGDIPEGYSVSREKKERFSLILESASTNQTSMYLCASRGSGGAPETQYFGPGTRLLVL.